This T cell receptor beta chain was identified in a study of OX40 agonist ivuxolimab in advanced cancers. The method was immunoSEQ multiplex PCR; TCRdb's version includes in-frame clones alone and lacks a portion of them. The sample yields tens of thousands of clones, around 85% seen once. Germline V gene lookup returns CDR1 ENHRY and CDR2 SYGVKD. The CDR3 runs 14 residues. V dropped 10 bases and J dropped 4; count of bases not matched to a gene: 9. In this sample, this clone turned up once. The sequencing used CD4+ or CD8+ T cells sorted from blood, collected in a trial of the OX40 agonist ivuxolimab. The origin of this receptor is an adult with an advanced solid tumor such as melanoma, head and neck, liver or kidney cancer. The chain joins TRBV10-3 to TRBJ1-2; 10 bases are shared with TRBD1. This chain's CDR3 is CASRGTGEFYGYTF. The CDR3 DNA reads as TGTGCCAGCCGCGGGACAGGGGAATTCTATGGCTACACCTTC.